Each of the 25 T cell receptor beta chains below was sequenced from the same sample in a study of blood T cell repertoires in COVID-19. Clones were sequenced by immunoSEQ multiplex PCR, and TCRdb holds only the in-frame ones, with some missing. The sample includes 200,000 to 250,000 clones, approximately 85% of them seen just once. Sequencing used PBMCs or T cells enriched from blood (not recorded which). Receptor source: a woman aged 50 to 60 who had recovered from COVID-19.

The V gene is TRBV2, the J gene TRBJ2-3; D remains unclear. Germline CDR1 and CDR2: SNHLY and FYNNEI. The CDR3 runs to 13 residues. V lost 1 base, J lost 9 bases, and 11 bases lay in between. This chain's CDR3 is CASSEERVGTQYF. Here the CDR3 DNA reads TGTGCCAGCAGTGAAGAACGGGTAGGAACGCAGTATTTT.

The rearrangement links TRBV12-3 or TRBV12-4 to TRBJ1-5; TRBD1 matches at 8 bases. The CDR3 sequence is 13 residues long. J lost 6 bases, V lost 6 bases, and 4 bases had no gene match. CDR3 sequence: CASRTGEFQPQHF. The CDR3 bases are TGTGCCAGCAGGACAGGGGAATTTCAGCCCCAGCATTTT.

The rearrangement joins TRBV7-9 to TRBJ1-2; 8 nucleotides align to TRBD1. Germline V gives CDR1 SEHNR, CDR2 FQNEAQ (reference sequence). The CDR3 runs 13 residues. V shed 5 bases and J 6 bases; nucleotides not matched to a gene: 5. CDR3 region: CASSQGQVDGYTF. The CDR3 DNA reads TGTGCCAGCAGCCAGGGACAGGTGGATGGCTACACCTTC.

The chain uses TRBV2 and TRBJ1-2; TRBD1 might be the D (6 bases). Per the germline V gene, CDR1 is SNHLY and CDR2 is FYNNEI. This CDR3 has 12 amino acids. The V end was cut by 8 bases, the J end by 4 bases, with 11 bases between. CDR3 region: CASLRGAYGYTF. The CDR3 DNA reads TGTGCCAGCCTACGGGGGGCCTATGGCTACACCTTC.

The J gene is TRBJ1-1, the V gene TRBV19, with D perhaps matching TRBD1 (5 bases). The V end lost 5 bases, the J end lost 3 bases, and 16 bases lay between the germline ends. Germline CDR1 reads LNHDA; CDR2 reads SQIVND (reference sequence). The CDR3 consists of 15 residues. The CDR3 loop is CASSPGAGRYTEAFF. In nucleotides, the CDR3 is TGTGCCAGTAGTCCCGGAGCGGGGCGGTACACTGAAGCTTTCTTT.

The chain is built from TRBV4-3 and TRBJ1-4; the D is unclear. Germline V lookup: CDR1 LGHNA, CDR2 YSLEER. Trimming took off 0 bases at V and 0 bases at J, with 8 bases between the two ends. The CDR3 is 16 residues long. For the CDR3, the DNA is TGCGCCAGCAGCCAAGATATCCCGGCAACTAATGAAAAACTGTTTTTT. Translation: CASSQDIPATNEKLFF.

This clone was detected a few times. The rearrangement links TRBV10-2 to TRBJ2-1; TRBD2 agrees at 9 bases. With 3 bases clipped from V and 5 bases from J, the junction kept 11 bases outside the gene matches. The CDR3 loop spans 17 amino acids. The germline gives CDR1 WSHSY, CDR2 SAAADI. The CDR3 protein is CASSDTSSGRINNEQFF. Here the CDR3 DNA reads TGCGCCAGCAGTGACACCTCGAGCGGGAGGATCAACAATGAGCAGTTCTTC.

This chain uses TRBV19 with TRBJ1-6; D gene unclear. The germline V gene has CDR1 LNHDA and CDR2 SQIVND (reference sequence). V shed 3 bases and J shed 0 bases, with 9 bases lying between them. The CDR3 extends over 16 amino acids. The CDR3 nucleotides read TGTGCCAGTAGTATCGACGGGAGCTCCTATAATTCACCCCTCCACTTT. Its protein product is CASSIDGSSYNSPLHF.

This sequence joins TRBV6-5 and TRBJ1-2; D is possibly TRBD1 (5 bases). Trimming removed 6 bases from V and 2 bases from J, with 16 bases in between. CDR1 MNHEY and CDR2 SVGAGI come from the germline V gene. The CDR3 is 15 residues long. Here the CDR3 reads CASRDGGTVNYGYTF. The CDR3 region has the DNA TGTGCCAGCAGGGACGGAGGGACGGTGAACTATGGCTACACCTTC.

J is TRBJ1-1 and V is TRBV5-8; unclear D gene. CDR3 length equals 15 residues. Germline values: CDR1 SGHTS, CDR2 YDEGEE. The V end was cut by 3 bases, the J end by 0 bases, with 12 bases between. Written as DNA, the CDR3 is TGTGCCAGCAGCTCAGGCTCGAGCATGAACACTGAAGCTTTCTTT. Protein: CASSSGSSMNTEAFF.

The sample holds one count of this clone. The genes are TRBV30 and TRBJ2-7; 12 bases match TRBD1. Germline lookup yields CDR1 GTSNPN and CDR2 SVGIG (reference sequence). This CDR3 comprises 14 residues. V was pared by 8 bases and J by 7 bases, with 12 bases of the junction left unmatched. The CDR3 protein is CAASPGQGAGEQYF. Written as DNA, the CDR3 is TGTGCCGCCTCCCCGGGACAGGGGGCTGGGGAGCAGTACTTC.

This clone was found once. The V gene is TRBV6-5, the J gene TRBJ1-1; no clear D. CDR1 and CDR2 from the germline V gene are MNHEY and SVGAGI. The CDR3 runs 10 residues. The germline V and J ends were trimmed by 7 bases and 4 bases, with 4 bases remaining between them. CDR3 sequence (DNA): TGTGCCAGCATCGTCACTGAAGCTTTCTTT. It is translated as CASIVTEAFF.

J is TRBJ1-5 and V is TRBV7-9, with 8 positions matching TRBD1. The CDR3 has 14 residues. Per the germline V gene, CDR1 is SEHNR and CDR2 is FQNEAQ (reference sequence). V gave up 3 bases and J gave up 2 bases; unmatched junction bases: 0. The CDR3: CASSLTGGNQPQHF. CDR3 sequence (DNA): TGTGCCAGCAGCTTGACAGGGGGCAATCAGCCCCAGCATTTT.

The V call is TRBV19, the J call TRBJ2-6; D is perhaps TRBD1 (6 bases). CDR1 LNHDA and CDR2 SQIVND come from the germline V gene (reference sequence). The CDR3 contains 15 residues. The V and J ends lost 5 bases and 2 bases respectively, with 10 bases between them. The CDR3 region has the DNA TGTGCCAGTAGTCTCAGGGGTACTGGGGCCAACGTCCTGACTTTC. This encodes CASSLRGTGANVLTF.

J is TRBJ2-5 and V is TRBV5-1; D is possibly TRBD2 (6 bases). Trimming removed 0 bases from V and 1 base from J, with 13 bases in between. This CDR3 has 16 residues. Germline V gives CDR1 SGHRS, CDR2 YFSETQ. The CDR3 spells CASSLDQRGLQETQYF. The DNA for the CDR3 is TGCGCCAGCAGCTTGGATCAGAGGGGACTCCAAGAGACCCAGTACTTC. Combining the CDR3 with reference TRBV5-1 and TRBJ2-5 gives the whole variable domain KAGVTQTPRYLIKTRGQQVTLSCSPISGHRSVSWYQQTPGQGLQFLFEYFSETQRNKGNFPGRFSGRQFSNSRSEMNVSTLELGDSALYLCASSLDQRGLQETQYFGPGTRLLVL.

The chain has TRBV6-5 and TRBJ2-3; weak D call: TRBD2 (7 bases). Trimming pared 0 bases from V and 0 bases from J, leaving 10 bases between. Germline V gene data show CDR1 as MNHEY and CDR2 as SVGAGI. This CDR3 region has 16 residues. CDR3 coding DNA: TGTGCCAGCAGTTACTCGGGGGGGGCTAGCACAGATACGCAGTATTTT. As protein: CASSYSGGASTDTQYF.

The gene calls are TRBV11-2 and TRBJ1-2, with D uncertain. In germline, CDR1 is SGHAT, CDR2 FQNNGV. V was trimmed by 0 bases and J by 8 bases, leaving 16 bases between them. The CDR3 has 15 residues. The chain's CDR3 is CASSLEIVARGGYTF. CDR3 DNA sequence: TGTGCCAGCAGCTTAGAGATAGTGGCGCGGGGAGGCTACACCTTC.

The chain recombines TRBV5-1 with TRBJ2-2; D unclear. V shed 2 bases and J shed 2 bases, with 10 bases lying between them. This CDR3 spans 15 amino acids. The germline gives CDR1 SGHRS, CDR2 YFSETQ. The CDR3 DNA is TGCGCCAGCAGCTTAGTCTCGGTCAACACCGGGGAGCTGTTTTTT. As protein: CASSLVSVNTGELFF.

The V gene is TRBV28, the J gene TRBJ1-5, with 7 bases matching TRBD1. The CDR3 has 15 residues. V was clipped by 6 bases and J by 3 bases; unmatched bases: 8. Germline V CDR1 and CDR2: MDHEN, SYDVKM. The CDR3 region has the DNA TGTGCCAGCAGGCCTGACAGGGAGTCCAATCAGCCCCAGCATTTT. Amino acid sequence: CASRPDRESNQPQHF.

The CDR3 protein is CASSETGLNYGYTF. CDR3 coding DNA: TGCGCCAGCAGTGAGACAGGGCTTAACTATGGCTACACCTTC. The chain joins TRBV10-2 to TRBJ1-2; tentatively, D is TRBD1 (6 bases). This CDR3 contains 14 residues. In germline, CDR1 is WSHSY, CDR2 SAAADI. Between the trimmed V and J ends, which lost 2 bases and 1 base, there was a span of 8 bases.

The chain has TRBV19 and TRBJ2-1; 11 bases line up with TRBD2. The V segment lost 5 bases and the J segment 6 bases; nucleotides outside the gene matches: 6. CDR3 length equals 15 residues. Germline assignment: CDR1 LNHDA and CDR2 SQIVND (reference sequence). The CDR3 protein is CASSLAGGRFNEQFF. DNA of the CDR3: TGTGCCAGTAGTCTAGCGGGGGGCCGCTTCAATGAGCAGTTCTTC.

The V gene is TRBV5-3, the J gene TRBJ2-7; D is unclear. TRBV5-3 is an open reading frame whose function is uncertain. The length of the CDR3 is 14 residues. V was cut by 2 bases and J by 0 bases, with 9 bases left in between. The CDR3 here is CARSFPTHSYEQYF. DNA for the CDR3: TGTGCCAGAAGCTTTCCGACACACTCCTACGAGCAGTACTTC.

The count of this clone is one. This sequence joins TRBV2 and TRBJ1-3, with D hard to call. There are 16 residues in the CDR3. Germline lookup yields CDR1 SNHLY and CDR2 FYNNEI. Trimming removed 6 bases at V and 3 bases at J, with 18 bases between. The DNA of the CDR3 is TGTGCCAGCAGAGGGAGGAGCGGAGAGTTTGGAAACACCATATATTTT. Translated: CASRGRSGEFGNTIYF.

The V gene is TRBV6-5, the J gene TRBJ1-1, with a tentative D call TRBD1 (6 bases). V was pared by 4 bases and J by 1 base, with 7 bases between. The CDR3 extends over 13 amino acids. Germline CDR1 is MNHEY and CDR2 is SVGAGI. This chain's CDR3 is CASSSTGNTEAFF. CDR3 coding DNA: TGTGCCAGCAGTTCGACAGGGAACACTGAAGCTTTCTTT.

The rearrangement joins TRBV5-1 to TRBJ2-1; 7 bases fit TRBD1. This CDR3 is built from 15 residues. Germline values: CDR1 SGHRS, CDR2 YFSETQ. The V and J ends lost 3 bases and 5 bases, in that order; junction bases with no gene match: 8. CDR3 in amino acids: CASSWTGTENNEQFF. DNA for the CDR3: TGCGCCAGCAGCTGGACCGGGACAGAAAACAATGAGCAGTTCTTC.